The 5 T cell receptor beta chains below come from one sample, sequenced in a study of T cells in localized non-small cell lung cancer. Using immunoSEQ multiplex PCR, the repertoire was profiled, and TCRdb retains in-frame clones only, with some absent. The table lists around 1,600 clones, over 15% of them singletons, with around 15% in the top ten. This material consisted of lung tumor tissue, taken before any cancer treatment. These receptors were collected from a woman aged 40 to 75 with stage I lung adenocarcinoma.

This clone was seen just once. The DNA of the CDR3 is TGTGCCAGCAGCCAGAGACAGGGCGTCGCGACTAATGAAAAACTGTTTTTT. It yields the protein CASSQRQGVATNEKLFF. V is TRBV14 and J is TRBJ1-4; 7 nucleotides agree with TRBD1. The germline CDR1 and CDR2 sequences are SGHDN and FVKESK. This CDR3 spans 17 amino acids. After removal of 3 bases from V and 2 bases from J, the junction contained 9 bases not matched to a gene.

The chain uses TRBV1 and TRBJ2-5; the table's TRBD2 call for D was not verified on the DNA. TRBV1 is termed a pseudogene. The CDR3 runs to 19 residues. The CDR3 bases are TGCGCCAGCAGCCAAGCGTTAGCGGGGGGGCCTCTCCCCCAAGAGACCCAGTACTTC. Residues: CASSQALAGGPLPQETQYF.

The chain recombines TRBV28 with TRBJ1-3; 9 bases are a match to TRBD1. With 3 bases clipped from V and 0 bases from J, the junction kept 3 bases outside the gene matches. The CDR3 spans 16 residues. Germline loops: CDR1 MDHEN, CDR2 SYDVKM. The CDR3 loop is CASSFSDRGSGNTIYF. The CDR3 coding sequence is TGTGCCAGCAGTTTTTCGGACAGGGGCTCTGGAAACACCATATATTTT.

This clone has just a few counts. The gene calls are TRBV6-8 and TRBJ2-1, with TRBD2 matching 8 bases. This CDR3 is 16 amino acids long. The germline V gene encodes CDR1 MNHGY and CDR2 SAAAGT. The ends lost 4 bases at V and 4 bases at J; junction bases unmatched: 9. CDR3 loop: CASSSSVAGPYNEQFF. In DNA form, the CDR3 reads TGTGCCAGCAGTTCTTCTGTAGCGGGGCCTTACAATGAGCAGTTCTTC.

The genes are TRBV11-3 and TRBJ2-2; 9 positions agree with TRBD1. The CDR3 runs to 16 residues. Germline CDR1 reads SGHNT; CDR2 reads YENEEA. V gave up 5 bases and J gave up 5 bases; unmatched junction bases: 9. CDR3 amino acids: CASSPRTGGLTGELFF. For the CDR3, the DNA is TGTGCCAGCAGCCCTCGAACAGGGGGCTTGACCGGGGAGCTGTTTTTT.